A single T cell receptor beta chain is shown here with its context. Its binding antigen is unknown. No base quality information exists; no much larger clone differs at one position. The immunoSEQ Assay was used to sequence TCRbeta CDR3 regions. After extraction, genomic DNA underwent amplification by bias-controlled multiplex PCR, followed by high-throughput sequencing. Under the source paper's analysis protocol: To quantify the absolute abundance of every unique TCRbeta CDR3 region, sequences were collapsed and filtered. T cell fraction was estimated by normalizing TCRbeta template counts to usable DNA, which was measured by amplifying reference genes present in all nucleated cells. Repertoire TCRs were annotated as SARS-CoV-2-specific when V gene, CDR3 amino acid sequence and J gene were exactly matched to a known reactive TCR set. The reference SARS-CoV-2 TCR set came from MIRA and was filtered for enrichment in COVID-19-positive ImmuneCODE repertoires, removing public or cross-reactive TCRs. Using the MIRA antigens, annotated TCRs were further analysed by specific ORF or by position within an ORF. Breadth was defined as the number of annotated unique rearrangements divided by the total number of unique productive rearrangements, and depth was defined as the summed frequency of the annotated unique rearrangements. Two-sided Wilcoxon rank-sum tests were used to compare TCR breadth between groups. The immuneACCESS repertoire file appears here via TCRdb, limited to in-frame rearrangements. These files lack a portion of the clones; in checked studies, under half of the deficit traces to unresolved V genes, and the cause of the others is not known. V and J calls and clone size follow that table, whereas D and trimming were derived from the DNA. The sample records approximately 420,000 clones, about nine tenths of which are singletons. More than 3% of the sample lies in the top ten.

The data derive from a study of Ad26.COV2.S vaccination and SARS-CoV-2 variants (dated by TCRdb to about 2021). For the wider study: Donors in the vaccine arm were drawn from COV1001, a multicentre, randomized, double-blind, placebo-controlled phase I-IIa trial testing Ad26.COV2.S in healthy adults. Dosing of Ad26.COV2.S was intramuscular, at either 5x10^10 or 1x10^11 viral particles, delivered as one shot or as two shots spaced 56 days apart. TCRbeta repertoire sequencing served as the tool for gauging how specific and how broad the SARS-CoV-2-reactive T cell receptors were following Ad26.COV2.S vaccination. A total of around 32 samples were included in the TCR-sequenced set, comprising around 19 Ad26.COV2.S vaccine recipients, 5 placebo recipients and 8 SARS-CoV-2 convalescent individuals. Participants in the trial were split at random into five groups of five each, receiving low-dose or high-dose Ad26.COV2.S once or twice, or else placebo on both occasions. Blinding of investigators to trial group allocation was maintained during experiments and outcome assessment.

Sequences MNHEY (CDR1) and SVGAGI (CDR2) are obtained from the germline V gene. Compared with germline, V lacks 4 bases and J lacks 4 bases; bases without a gene match: 5. The CDR3 goes from the cysteine to the phenylalanine over 14 residues. Only the CDR3 part of the read is kept: 42 bases, read in frame from the first base. Study-level results and caveats: Higher spike-specific TCR breadth was observed in Ad26.COV2.S recipients than in placebo recipients (P = 0.0014). Comparable non-spike TCR breadth was observed between vaccine and placebo recipients, consistent with only spike being contained in the vaccine. Substantial breadth of spike-specific CD8+ and CD4+ T cell responses was reported after vaccination. The study was not powered to compare responses between vaccine doses or regimens. It was noted by the authors that total T cell responses may have been underestimated by the TCR breadth and depth analyses.

What the treatment or condition label conveys for this sample: around 19 received Ad26.COV2.S at low or high dose, single or two shots; about 5 received placebo; per-sample allocation not given. Repertoires of vaccine and placebo recipients were sequenced from samples taken on day 63 after the first injection. Cohort 1b enrolled fewer than 30 adults aged 18-55 years at a single site in Boston, USA, between 29 July and 7 August 2020. Ad26.COV2.S was a replication-incompetent adenovirus type 26 vector expressing a prefusion-stabilized SARS-CoV-2 spike protein from the original Wuhan strain. This clonotype was sampled from a person aged 18-60 years who received the Ad26.COV2.S COVID-19 vaccine or a placebo. In this chain, TRBV6-5 is recombined with TRBJ1-2; TRBD1 aligns with 8 central bases. Source: peripheral blood, taken in a trial of Ad26.COV2.S vaccine versus placebo. CDR3 sequence: CASSSTGGGYGYTF. The DNA sequence is TGTGCCAGCAGTTCTACAGGGGGAGGCTATGGCTACACCTTC.